Following are 25 T cell receptor beta chains from one sample sequenced in a study of T cells after posttransplantation cyclophosphamide. Controls had myeloablative marrow grafts with methotrexate and calcineurin inhibitor, sampled at 1 year. This table comes from immunoSEQ multiplex PCR, and its TCRdb copy is limited to in-frame clones, with some not included. The sample yields 9,000 to 10,000 clones, 88% seen once. The material sequenced was PBMCs, taken after an allogeneic stem cell transplant with a calcineurin inhibitor and methotrexate. The source is a male patient between 25 and 39 years old who received an allogeneic stem cell transplant from an unrelated donor, was CMV-positive, and had no GVHD. Some T cells here may be from the graft donor.

The rearrangement joins TRBV29-1 to TRBJ2-2, with TRBD1 identical over 8 bases. The germline V gene encodes CDR1 SQVTM and CDR2 ANQGSEA. The CDR3 runs to 13 residues. V lost 7 bases and J lost 5; bases outside the gene matches: 6. The CDR3 loop reads CSAPGQETGELFF. In nucleotides, the CDR3 is TGCAGCGCCCCGGGACAGGAGACCGGGGAGCTGTTTTTT.

This chain connects TRBV1 to TRBJ1-2; the DNA was not used to check the table's D call, TRBD1. TRBV1 is described as a pseudogene. The CDR3 has 14 amino acids. The CDR3: CTSSQAGLWYGYTF. The CDR3 bases are TGCACCAGCAGCCAAGCAGGGCTATGGTATGGCTACACCTTC.

This chain connects TRBV7-2 to TRBJ2-5; 10 positions agree with TRBD2. V shed 1 base, J shed 5 bases, and the junction held 4 bases outside the gene matches. This CDR3 has 15 amino acids. The germline gives CDR1 SGHTA, CDR2 FQGNSA. In DNA, the CDR3 is TGTGCCAGCAGCTTAGTTACTAGCGGGGTGGAGACCCAGTACTTC. As protein: CASSLVTSGVETQYF. Combining the CDR3 with reference TRBV7-2 and TRBJ2-5 gives the whole variable domain GAGVSQSPSNKVTEKGKDVELRCDPISGHTALYWYRQSLGQGLEFLIYFQGNSAPDKSGLPSDRFSAERTGGSVSTLTIQRTQQEDSAVYLCASSLVTSGVETQYFGPGTRLLVL.

This sequence joins TRBV15 and TRBJ2-3; TRBD2 matches 12 bases. CDR1 is LNHNV and CDR2 is YYDKDF in the germline V gene (reference sequence). V lost 3 bases and J lost 6; bases outside the gene matches: 7. CDR3 length: 16 residues. In DNA, the CDR3 is TGTGCCACCAGCAGGGCACTAGCGGGAGGTAGGGATACGCAGTATTTT. Its protein product is CATSRALAGGRDTQYF.

The genes are TRBV7-2 and TRBJ2-2, with D possibly TRBD2 on 5 matching bases. CDR3 length: 14 residues. Trimming left V 5 bases short and J 9 bases short, with 16 bases between. Germline V gives CDR1 SGHTA, CDR2 FQGNSA. DNA for the CDR3: TGTGCCAGCAGCCCTGGACTCTCCTTCCGGGAGCTGTTTTTT. This codes for CASSPGLSFRELFF.

V and J are TRBV10-3 and TRBJ2-1; D is possibly TRBD1 (8 bases). The germline V and J ends were trimmed by 6 bases and 2 bases, with 23 bases remaining between them. The CDR3 runs 18 residues. Germline CDR1 is ENHRY and CDR2 is SYGVKD. CDR3 DNA sequence: TGTGCCATCAGCGCAGGGGGCAAGGGGACTACTACCTACAATGAGCAGTTCTTC. Translating it yields CAISAGGKGTTTYNEQFF.

The J gene is TRBJ1-6, the V gene TRBV7-3; D is undetermined. The CDR3 loop spans 12 amino acids. Germline V gives CDR1 SGHTA, CDR2 FQGTGA. The ends were cut back, 4 bases at V and 9 bases at J, with 7 bases in the middle. The CDR3 DNA is TGTGCCAGCAGCTCCCCCGGTTCACCCCTCCACTTT. This sequence encodes CASSSPGSPLHF. The full variable domain, with the rest looked up from reference TRBV7-3 and TRBJ1-6, is GAGVSQTPSNKVTEKGKYVELRCDPISGHTALYWYRQSLGQGPEFLIYFQGTGAADDSGLPNDRFFAVRPEGSVSTLKIQRTERGDSAVYLCASSSPGSPLHFGNGTRLTVT.

J is TRBJ2-4 and V is TRBV5-1; TRBD2 agrees at 15 bases. V gave up 4 bases and J gave up 0 bases; unmatched junction bases: 5. This CDR3 region has 18 residues. Looked up from germline, CDR1 is SGHRS and CDR2 is YFSETQ. The CDR3 protein is CASSPGLAGGIAKNIQYF. CDR3 in DNA: TGCGCCAGCAGCCCGGGACTAGCGGGGGGAATAGCCAAAAACATTCAGTACTTC.

The chain joins TRBV19 to TRBJ2-6; 7 bases align to TRBD1. V was clipped by 3 bases and J by 0 bases; unmatched bases: 5. This CDR3 is 17 amino acids long. The germline V gene encodes CDR1 LNHDA and CDR2 SQIVND (reference sequence). The CDR3 nucleotides read TGTGCCAGTAGTATGAGGACAGGCCGCTCTGGGGCCAACGTCCTGACTTTC. This encodes CASSMRTGRSGANVLTF.

The chain combines TRBV28 with TRBJ1-2; D gene unclear. The CDR3 has 13 amino acids. Trimming cost V 8 bases and J 4 bases, with 14 bases left between them. Germline-derived CDR1 and CDR2 are MDHEN and SYDVKM. CDR3 region: CASRIRRPYGYTF. The CDR3 region has the DNA TGTGCCAGCCGTATACGCAGGCCCTATGGCTACACCTTC.

The V gene is TRBV29-1, the J gene TRBJ2-4, with D perhaps TRBD1 (7 bases). The CDR3 has 14 amino acids. The germline gives CDR1 SQVTM, CDR2 ANQGSEA. Trimming took off 3 bases at V and 3 bases at J, with 12 bases between the two ends. Written as DNA, the CDR3 is TGCAGCGTTGATGGGCAGGGGGGCAAAAACATTCAGTACTTC. This sequence encodes CSVDGQGGKNIQYF.

V gene TRBV7-9 combines with J gene TRBJ1-2, with D perhaps TRBD1 (5 bases). Per germline, CDR1 SEHNR and CDR2 FQNEAQ (reference sequence). CDR3 length: 17 amino acids. V was cut by 5 bases and J by 0 bases, with 19 bases left in between. The CDR3 sequence: CASSQEDSRPANYGYTF. CDR3 nucleotides: TGTGCCAGCAGCCAAGAAGACAGTCGGCCGGCTAACTATGGCTACACCTTC. The full variable domain, with the rest looked up from reference TRBV7-9 and TRBJ1-2, is DTGVSQNPRHKITKRGQNVTFRCDPISEHNRLYWYRQTLGQGPEFLTYFQNEAQLEKSRLLSDRFSAERPKGSFSTLEIQRTEQGDSAMYLCASSQEDSRPANYGYTFGSGTRLTVV.

The CDR3 loop reads CASSVAGRPGELFF. DNA of the CDR3: TGTGCCAGCAGCGTAGCAGGGCGGCCCGGGGAGCTGTTTTTT. V usage is TRBV9 and J usage is TRBJ2-2; tentative D call: TRBD1 (5 bases). Germline-derived CDR1 and CDR2 are SGDLS and YYNGEE. The V end lost 0 bases, the J end lost 6 bases, and 9 bases lay between the germline ends. This CDR3 is 14 amino acids long. The variable domain in full, completed from reference TRBV9 and TRBJ2-2, reads DSGVTQTPKHLITATGQRVTLRCSPRSGDLSVYWYQQSLDQGLQFLIQYYNGEERAKGNILERFSAQQFPDLHSELNLSSLELGDSALYFCASSVAGRPGELFFGEGSRLTVL.

The V gene is TRBV11-2, the J gene TRBJ2-2, with TRBD1 matching over 10 bases. The length of the CDR3 is 16 residues. The J segment lost 1 base and the V segment lost 5 bases, leaving 4 bases of the junction unmatched. Germline V lookup: CDR1 SGHAT, CDR2 FQNNGV. CDR3 residues: CASSKWTGGNTGELFF. CDR3 bases: TGTGCCAGCAGCAAATGGACAGGGGGGAACACCGGGGAGCTGTTTTTT.

V is TRBV2 and J is TRBJ1-2; possibly TRBD1 for D (6 bases). CDR1 and CDR2 (germline): SNHLY, FYNNEI. This CDR3 has 13 amino acids. The CDR3 DNA reads TGTGCTCAGCAAGTAGTACAGGGTAATGGCTACACCTTC. As protein: CAQQVVQGNGYTF. The entire variable domain, with the rest obtained from reference TRBV2 and TRBJ1-2, is as follows: EPEVTQTPSHQVTQMGQEVILRCVPISNHLYFYWYRQILGQKVEFLVSFYNNEISEKSEIFDDQFSVERPDGSNFTLKIRSTKLEDSAMYFCAQQVVQGNGYTFGSGTRLTVV.

The chain joins TRBV7-2 to TRBJ2-1; a possible D gene is TRBD2 (5 bases). This CDR3 comprises 12 residues. V lost 5 bases and J lost 15, with 17 bases in between. Germline CDR1 reads SGHTA; CDR2 reads FQGNSA. CDR3 sequence: CASSLTGIVWFF. The CDR3 nucleotides read TGTGCCAGCAGCCTTACCGGGATTGTGTGGTTCTTC.

The chain combines TRBV10-3 with TRBJ1-1; D gene uncertain. The V and J ends lost 2 bases and 5 bases respectively, with 15 bases between them. Germline V gene sequence: CDR1 ENHRY, CDR2 SYGVKD. The CDR3 loop spans 15 amino acids. CDR3 nucleotides: TGTGCCATCAGTGAGGGGGAGGGCGGGTGGACTGAAGCTTTCTTT. Its protein is CAISEGEGGWTEAFF.

This sequence joins TRBV10-3 and TRBJ2-3; D possibly corresponds to TRBD2 (6 bases). Germline V gene data show CDR1 as ENHRY and CDR2 as SYGVKD. This CDR3 has 14 amino acids. Trimming left V 0 bases short and J 9 bases short, with 13 bases between. CDR3 amino acids: CAISESGGTGTQYF. The CDR3 bases are TGTGCCATCAGTGAGTCGGGGGGAACCGGAACGCAGTATTTT.

V and J are TRBV7-3 and TRBJ2-3, with 7 positions matching TRBD2. This CDR3 contains 12 residues. CDR1 and CDR2 (germline): SGHTA, FQGTGA. V lost 4 bases to trimming and J lost 6 bases; unmatched junction nucleotides: 1. CDR3 amino acids: CASSSGGDTQYF. Written as DNA, the CDR3 is TGTGCCAGCAGCTCCGGGGGGGATACGCAGTATTTT.

This chain connects TRBV19 to TRBJ2-7; 7 bases are a match to TRBD2. This CDR3 spans 17 amino acids. CDR1 and CDR2 from the germline V gene are LNHDA and SQIVND (reference sequence). The junction had 16 bases not matched to a gene; V was cut back by 5 bases and J by 3 bases. CDR3 DNA sequence: TGTGCCAGTAGTGGGGTTTTGGGGACTATCGAAAGCTACGAGCAGTACTTC. Protein sequence: CASSGVLGTIESYEQYF.

V and J are TRBV5-8 and TRBJ2-2; D is perhaps TRBD2 (7 bases). V lost 3 bases to trimming and J lost 6 bases, with 18 bases between them. This CDR3 has 16 amino acids. Germline V lookup: CDR1 SGHTS, CDR2 YDEGEE. CDR3: CASSSGGQGMAGELFF. CDR3 in DNA: TGTGCCAGCAGCTCCGGGGGGCAAGGGATGGCCGGGGAGCTGTTTTTT. Supplemented by reference TRBV5-8 and TRBJ2-2, the full variable domain reads EAGVTQSPTHLIKTRGQQATLRCSPISGHTSVYWYQQALGLGLQFLLWYDEGEERNRGNFPPRFSGRQFPNYSSELNVNALELEDSALYLCASSSGGQGMAGELFFGEGSRLTVL.

V gene TRBV6-6 combines with J gene TRBJ1-5, with 11 bases aligning to TRBD1. The CDR3 consists of 15 residues. The junction had 8 bases not matched to a gene; V was cut back by 6 bases and J by 7 bases. Germline loops: CDR1 MNHNY, CDR2 SVGAGI (reference sequence). This CDR3 is CASSPDRGRGQPQHF. Written as DNA, the CDR3 is TGTGCCAGCAGCCCGGACAGGGGGCGTGGGCAGCCCCAGCATTTT.

The chain couples TRBV4-3 to TRBJ2-5, with D possibly TRBD2 on 6 matching bases. The germline V and J ends were trimmed by 1 base and 5 bases, with 17 bases remaining between them. The germline V gene has CDR1 LGHNA and CDR2 YSLEER. The CDR3 has 16 residues. CDR3 nucleotides: TGCGCCAGCAGCCAAGGGGCTAGCGCTGCGGGTGAGACCCAGTACTTC. Its protein product is CASSQGASAAGETQYF.

In this sample, this clone turned up once. The chain employs TRBV9 and TRBJ2-1; 9 bases align to TRBD2. This CDR3 has 17 residues. Germline V CDR1 and CDR2: SGDLS, YYNGEE. V dropped 4 bases and J dropped 0; count of bases not matched to a gene: 8. This chain's CDR3 is CASSSPRLAASYNEQFF. DNA of the CDR3: TGTGCCAGCAGCTCCCCCCGACTAGCGGCCTCCTACAATGAGCAGTTCTTC.

V usage is TRBV25-1 and J usage is TRBJ1-1, with D hard to call. Germline V lookup: CDR1 MGHDK, CDR2 SYGVNS. The CDR3 consists of 14 residues. Deletions cut 3 bases from V and 3 bases from J, with 11 bases between. The CDR3: CASSDLETYTEAFF. Written as DNA, the CDR3 is TGTGCCAGCAGTGATCTTGAGACATACACTGAAGCTTTCTTT.